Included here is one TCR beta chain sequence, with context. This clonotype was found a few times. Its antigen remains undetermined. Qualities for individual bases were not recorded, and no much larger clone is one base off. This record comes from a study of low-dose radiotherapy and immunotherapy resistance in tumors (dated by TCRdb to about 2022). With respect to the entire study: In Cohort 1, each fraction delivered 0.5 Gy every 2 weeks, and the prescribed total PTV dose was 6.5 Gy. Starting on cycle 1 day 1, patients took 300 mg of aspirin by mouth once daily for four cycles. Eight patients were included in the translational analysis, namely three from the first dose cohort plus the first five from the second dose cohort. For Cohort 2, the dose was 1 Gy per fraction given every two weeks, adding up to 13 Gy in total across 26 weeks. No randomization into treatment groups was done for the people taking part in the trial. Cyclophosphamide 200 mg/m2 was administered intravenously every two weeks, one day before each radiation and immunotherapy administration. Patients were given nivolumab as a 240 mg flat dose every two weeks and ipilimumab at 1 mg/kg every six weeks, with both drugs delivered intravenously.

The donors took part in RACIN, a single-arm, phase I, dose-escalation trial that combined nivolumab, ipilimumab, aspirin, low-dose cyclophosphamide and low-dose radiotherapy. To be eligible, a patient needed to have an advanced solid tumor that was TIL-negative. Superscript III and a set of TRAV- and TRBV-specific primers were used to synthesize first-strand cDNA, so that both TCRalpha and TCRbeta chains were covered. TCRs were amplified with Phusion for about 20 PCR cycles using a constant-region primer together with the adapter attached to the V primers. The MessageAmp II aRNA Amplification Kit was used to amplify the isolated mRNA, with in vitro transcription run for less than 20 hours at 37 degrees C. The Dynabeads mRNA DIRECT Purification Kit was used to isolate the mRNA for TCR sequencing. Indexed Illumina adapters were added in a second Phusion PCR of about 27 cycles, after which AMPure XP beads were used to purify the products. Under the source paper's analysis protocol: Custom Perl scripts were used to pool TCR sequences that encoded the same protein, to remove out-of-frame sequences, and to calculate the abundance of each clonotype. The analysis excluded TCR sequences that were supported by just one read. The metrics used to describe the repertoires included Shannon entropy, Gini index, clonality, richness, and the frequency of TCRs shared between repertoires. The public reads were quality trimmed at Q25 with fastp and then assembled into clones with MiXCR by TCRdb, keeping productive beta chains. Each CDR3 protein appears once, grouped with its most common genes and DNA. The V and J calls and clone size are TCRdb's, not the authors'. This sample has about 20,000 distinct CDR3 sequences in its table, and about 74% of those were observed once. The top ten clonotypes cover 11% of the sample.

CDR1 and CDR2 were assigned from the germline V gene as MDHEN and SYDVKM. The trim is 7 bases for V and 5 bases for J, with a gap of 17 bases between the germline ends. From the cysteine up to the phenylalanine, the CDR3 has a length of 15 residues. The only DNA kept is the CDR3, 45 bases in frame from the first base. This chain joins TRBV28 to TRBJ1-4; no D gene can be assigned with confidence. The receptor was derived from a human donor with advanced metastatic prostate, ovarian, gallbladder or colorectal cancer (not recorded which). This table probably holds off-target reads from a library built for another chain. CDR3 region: CASNPSSMANEKLFF. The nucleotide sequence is TGTGCCAGCAACCCTTCGAGTATGGCGAATGAAAAACTGTTTTTT.